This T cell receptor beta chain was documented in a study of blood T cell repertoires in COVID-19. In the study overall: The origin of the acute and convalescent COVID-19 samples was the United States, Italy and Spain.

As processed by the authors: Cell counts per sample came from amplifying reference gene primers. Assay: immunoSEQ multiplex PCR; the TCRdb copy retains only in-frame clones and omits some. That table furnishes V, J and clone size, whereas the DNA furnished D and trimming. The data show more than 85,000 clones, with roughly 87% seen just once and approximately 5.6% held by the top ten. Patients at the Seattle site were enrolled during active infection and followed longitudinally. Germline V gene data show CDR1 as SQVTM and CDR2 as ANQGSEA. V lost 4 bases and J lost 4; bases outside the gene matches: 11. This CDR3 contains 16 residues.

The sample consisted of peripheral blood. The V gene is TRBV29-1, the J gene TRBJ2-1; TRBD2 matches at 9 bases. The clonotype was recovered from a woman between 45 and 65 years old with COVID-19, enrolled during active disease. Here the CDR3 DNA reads TGCAGCGTTGTACCTGGGCCTAGCGGGGCGTACAATGAGCAGTTCTTC. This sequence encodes CSVVPGPSGAYNEQFF.